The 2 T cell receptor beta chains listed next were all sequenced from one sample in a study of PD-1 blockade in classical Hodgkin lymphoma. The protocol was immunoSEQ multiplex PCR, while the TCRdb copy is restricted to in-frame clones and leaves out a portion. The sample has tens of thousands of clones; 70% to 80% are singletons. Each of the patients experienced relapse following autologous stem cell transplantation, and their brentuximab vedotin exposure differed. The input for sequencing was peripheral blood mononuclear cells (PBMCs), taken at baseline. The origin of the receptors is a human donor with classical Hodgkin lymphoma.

The CDR3 spells CASSLLPGTYEQYF. The CDR3 DNA reads TGTGCCAGCAGCCTGCTTCCAGGCACTTACGAGCAGTACTTC. The chain combines TRBV5-8 with TRBJ2-7; D is unclear. Germline CDR1 and CDR2: SGHTS and YDEGEE. V was shortened by 4 bases and J by 4 bases, with 15 bases between the two germline ends. This CDR3 is 14 amino acids long.

The CDR3 protein is CASLLAGAKTQYF. The CDR3 bases are TGTGCCAGTTTACTAGCGGGGGCGAAGACCCAGTACTTC. The rearrangement joins TRBV7-2 to TRBJ2-5, with 11 bases fitting TRBD2. This CDR3 spans 13 amino acids. Per germline, CDR1 SGHTA and CDR2 FQGNSA. The J segment lost 6 bases and the V segment lost 9 bases, leaving 6 bases of the junction unmatched. Filled out from reference TRBV7-2 and TRBJ2-5, the complete variable domain reads GAGVSQSPSNKVTEKGKDVELRCDPISGHTALYWYRQSLGQGLEFLIYFQGNSAPDKSGLPSDRFSAERTGGSVSTLTIQRTQQEDSAVYLCASLLAGAKTQYFGPGTRLLVL.